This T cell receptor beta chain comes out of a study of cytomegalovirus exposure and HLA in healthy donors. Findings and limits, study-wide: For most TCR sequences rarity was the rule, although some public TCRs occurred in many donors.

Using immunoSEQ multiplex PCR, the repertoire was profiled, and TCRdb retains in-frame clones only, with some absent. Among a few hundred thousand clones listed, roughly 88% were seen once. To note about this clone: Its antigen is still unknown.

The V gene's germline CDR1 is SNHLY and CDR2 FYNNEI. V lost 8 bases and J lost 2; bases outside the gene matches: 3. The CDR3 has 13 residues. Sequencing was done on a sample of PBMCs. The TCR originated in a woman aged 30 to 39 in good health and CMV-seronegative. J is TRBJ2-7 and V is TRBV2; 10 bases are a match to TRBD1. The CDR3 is CASYGTGAYEQYF. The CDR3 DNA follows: TGTGCCAGCTACGGGACAGGGGCCTACGAGCAGTACTTC.